This T cell receptor beta chain was sequenced during a study of blood T cell repertoires in COVID-19. Study context: Samples came from the United States, Italy and Spain, spanning acute and convalescent COVID-19. PBMCs, B-cell-depleted T cells, or T cells provided the cDNA or gDNA that made up the material.

Repertoires were generated with immunoSEQ multiplex PCR, while TCRdb's copy carries only in-frame clones and drops some. This sample has roughly 300,000 clones; about 92% occur once, and the top ten carry around 18%. With V trimmed by 5 bases and J by 2 bases, 5 bases remained unmatched. Per germline, CDR1 MNHEY and CDR2 SMNVEV (reference sequence). CDR3 length: 15 amino acids. Material: PBMCs or T cells enriched from blood (not recorded which). This TCR derives from a woman in her 30s who had recovered from COVID-19. This rearrangement joins TRBV27 to TRBJ2-7; 11 bases agree with TRBD2. This CDR3 reads CASSPGTSGTYEQYF. CDR3 DNA: TGTGCCAGCAGTCCAGGGACTAGCGGCACCTACGAGCAGTACTTC.